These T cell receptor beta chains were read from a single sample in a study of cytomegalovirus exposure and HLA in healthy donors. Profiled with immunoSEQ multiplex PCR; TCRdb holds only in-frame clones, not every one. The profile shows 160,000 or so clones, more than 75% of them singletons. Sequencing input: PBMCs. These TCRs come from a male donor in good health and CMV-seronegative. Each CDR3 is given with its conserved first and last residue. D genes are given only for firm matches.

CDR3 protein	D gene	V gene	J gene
CASTEQGRLYGYTF	-	TRBV28	TRBJ1-2
CSVNRGQGRRDEAFF	TRBD1	TRBV29-1	TRBJ1-1
CASRPRTVSNQPQHF	-	TRBV27	TRBJ1-5
CASRTGGSDEQFF	-	TRBV27	TRBJ2-1
CASSIGQNTGELFF	-	TRBV19	TRBJ2-2
CASTDLVGGSYEQYF	-	TRBV6-5	TRBJ2-7
CASRSTGRNEQFF	-	TRBV27	TRBJ2-1
CASSSGLQGNEQYF	TRBD1	TRBV7-9	TRBJ2-7
CAGGTDEKLFF	TRBD1	TRBV6-1	TRBJ1-4
CASSPGGQGYYEQYF	TRBD1	TRBV7-9	TRBJ2-7
CASLRGSGGNTGTQYF	TRBD2	TRBV2	TRBJ2-5
CASSPRTEETQYF	-	TRBV18	TRBJ2-5
CASSDRRQGEREKLFF	TRBD1	TRBV7-9	TRBJ1-4
CASSLGQGVSYGYTF	TRBD1	TRBV28	TRBJ1-2
CASSHEGQGQIYGYTF	TRBD1	TRBV4-3	TRBJ1-2
CASSPPAGLGETQYF	-	TRBV18	TRBJ2-5
CSVEGTAQGYEQYF	-	TRBV29-1	TRBJ2-7
CASSVLGKGTDTQYF	-	TRBV7-2	TRBJ2-3
CASSLEVQGTEAFF	-	TRBV5-1	TRBJ1-1
CASSVAKGGGYTF	-	TRBV9	TRBJ1-2
CATTFYRGQETQYF	TRBD1	TRBV6-1	TRBJ2-5
CASSLSDTPNTGELFF	-	TRBV5-1	TRBJ2-2
CAAVGVNTGELFF	-	TRBV11-2	TRBJ2-2
CASTYGDSTDTQYF	-	TRBV21-1	TRBJ2-3
CASSQDLWDSYNEQFF	TRBD1	TRBV14	TRBJ2-1
CSATGQGAVEQYF	TRBD1	TRBV29-1	TRBJ2-7
CASSERPGLAQYF	-	TRBV2	TRBJ2-3
CASSQEVRQSVGNTIYF	-	TRBV14	TRBJ1-3
CASSQDRVLYEQYF	-	TRBV4-1	-
CASSMGHDYEQYF	-	TRBV19	TRBJ2-7